The 4 T cell receptor beta chains reported below all come from one sample, sequenced in a study of T cell repertoires in cytomegalovirus infection. Their specific antigens are unknown. In TCRdb, the reads were re-called with MiXCR into one record per CDR3 protein. The repertoire includes about 500,000 distinct CDR3 sequences, roughly a third of them detected once, and about a sixth sits in the top ten. This material consisted of cultured PBMCs, taken from culture after CMV antigen stimulation. These TCRs come from a human donor in good health (CMV status not recorded). Some clones in this sample may be carry-over from other donors' samples.

The rearrangement links TRBV6-5 to TRBJ2-7; 10 bases map to TRBD1. Germline assignment: CDR1 MNHEY and CDR2 SVGAGI. The CDR3 length is 15 residues. Losses at the gene ends were 0 bases for V and 6 bases for J; bases not matched to a gene: 5. The CDR3 DNA follows: TGTGCCAGCAGTTACTCTCTGGGGACAGGGGTCGAGCAGTACTTC. Translation gives CASSYSLGTGVEQYF.

This clonotype was recorded only once. The J gene is TRBJ2-1, the V gene TRBV3-1; 11 nucleotides align to TRBD2. V trimming: 4 bases; J trimming: 3 bases; junction bases outside the gene matches: 5. The CDR3 totals 16 residues. CDR1 is LGHDT, CDR2 YNNKEL, per germline (reference sequence). Here the CDR3 reads CASSPHSGRGYNEQFF. CDR3 in DNA: TGTGCCAGCAGCCCACATAGCGGGAGGGGCTACAATGAGCAGTTCTTC.

This sequence joins TRBV27 and TRBJ1-2; 11 bases are shared with TRBD1. The CDR3 is 18 residues long. Per germline, CDR1 MNHEY and CDR2 SMNVEV (reference sequence). With V trimmed by 6 bases and J by 4 bases, 16 bases remained unmatched. The CDR3 DNA reads TGTGCCAGCAGCCGCGGACAGGGGGCGCCGTATATGTCCTATGGCTACACCTTC. It is translated as CASSRGQGAPYMSYGYTF.

J is TRBJ2-5 and V is TRBV12-3 or TRBV12-4, with D possibly matching TRBD2 (5 bases). This CDR3 region has 15 residues. Trimming took off 2 bases at V and 5 bases at J, with 15 bases between the two ends. Here the CDR3 DNA reads TGTGCCAGCAGTTTATTAGGCGGGCCTCGGGAGACCCAGTACTTC. Translated, it gives CASSLLGGPRETQYF.